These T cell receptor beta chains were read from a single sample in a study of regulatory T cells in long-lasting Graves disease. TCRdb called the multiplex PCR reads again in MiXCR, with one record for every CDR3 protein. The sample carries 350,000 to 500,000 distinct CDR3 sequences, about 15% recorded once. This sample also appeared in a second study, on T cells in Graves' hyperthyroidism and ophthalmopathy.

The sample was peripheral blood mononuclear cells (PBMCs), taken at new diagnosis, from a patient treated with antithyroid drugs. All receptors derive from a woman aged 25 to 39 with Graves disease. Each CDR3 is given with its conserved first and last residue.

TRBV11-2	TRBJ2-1	CASSLRDSGSFTEQFF
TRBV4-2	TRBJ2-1	CASSQSPGTSEQFF
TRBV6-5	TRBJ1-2	CASSSSDRGGGYTF
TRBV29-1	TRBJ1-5	CSALGTGQPQHF
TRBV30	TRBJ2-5	CAWSRGLAGIETQYF
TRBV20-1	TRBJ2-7	CSATPGTRLSEQYF
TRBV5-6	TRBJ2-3	CASSSIIGLRGPQYF
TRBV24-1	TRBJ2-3	CATSDRGDTDTQYF
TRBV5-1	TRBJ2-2	CASSPRTSEGNTGELFF
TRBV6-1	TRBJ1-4	CATAGEKLFF
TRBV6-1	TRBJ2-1	CASEGEPGAGNEQFF
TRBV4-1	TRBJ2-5	CASSQSGTSGDQETQYF
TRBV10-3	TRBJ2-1	CAISESTSGSGEQFF
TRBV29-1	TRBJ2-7	CSVADRFSSYEQYF
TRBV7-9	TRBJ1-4	CASSPDRGHEKLFF
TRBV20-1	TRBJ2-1	CSAGQRNEQFF
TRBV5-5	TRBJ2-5	CASSLGQDKETQYF
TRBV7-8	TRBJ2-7	CASSPGAVSYEQYF
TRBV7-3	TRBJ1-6	CASSLRGAASPLHF
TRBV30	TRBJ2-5	CAWSAPGGSQYF
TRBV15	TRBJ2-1	CATSIGPYNEQFF
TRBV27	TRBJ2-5	CASSLHGLERKGTQYF
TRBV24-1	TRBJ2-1	CATSDPGSLEYNEQFF
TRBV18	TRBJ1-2	CASSPNPGTYGYTF
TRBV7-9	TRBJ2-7	CASSLEEASYEQYF
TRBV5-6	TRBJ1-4	CASSLLPGSGEKLFF
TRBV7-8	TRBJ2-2	CASSPRGAGEDTGELFF
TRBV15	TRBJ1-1	CATSSRTGANTEAFF
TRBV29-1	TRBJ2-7	CSVVTTSGRWEQYF
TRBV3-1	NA	CASSQEGTSGRGETQYF
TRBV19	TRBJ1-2	CASSKQGQGSYGYTF
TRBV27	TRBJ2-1	CASGAGTDGNEQFF
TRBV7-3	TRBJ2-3	CASSSYEAGDTDTQYF
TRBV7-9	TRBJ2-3	CASSPDWASSILDTQYF
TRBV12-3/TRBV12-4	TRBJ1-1	CASILTGWYTEAFF
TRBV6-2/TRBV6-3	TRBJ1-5	CASGQASNQPQHF
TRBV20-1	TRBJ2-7	CSARDFTSGFTYEQYF
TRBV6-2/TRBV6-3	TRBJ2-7	CASGTGVHEQYF
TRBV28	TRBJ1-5	CASRRQGDQPQHF
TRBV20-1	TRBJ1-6	CSVTGPNSPLHF
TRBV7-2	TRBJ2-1	CASSRFGGTYNEQFF
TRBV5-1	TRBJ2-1	CASSLAGGEQFF
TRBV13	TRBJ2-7	CASSSWTSGSSYEQYF
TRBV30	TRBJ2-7	CAWNVQGALDEQYF
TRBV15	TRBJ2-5	CATSSELPQETQYF